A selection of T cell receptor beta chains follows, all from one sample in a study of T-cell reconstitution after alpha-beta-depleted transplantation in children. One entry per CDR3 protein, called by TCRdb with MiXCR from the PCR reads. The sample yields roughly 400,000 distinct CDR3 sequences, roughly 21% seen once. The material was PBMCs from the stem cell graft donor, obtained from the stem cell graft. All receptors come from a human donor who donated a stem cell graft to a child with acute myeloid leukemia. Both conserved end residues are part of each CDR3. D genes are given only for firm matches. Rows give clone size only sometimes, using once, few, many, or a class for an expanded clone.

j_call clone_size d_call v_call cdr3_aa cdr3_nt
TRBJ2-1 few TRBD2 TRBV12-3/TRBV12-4 CASTVKAGGTYNEQFF TGTGCCAGCACCGTAAAGGCGGGAGGGACCTACAATGAGCAGTTCTTC
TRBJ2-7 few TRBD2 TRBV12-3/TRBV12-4 CASSQSSGKGYEQYF TGTGCCAGCAGTCAATCTAGCGGGAAGGGCTACGAGCAGTACTTC
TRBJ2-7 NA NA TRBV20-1 CSASQGRFYEQYF TGCAGTGCTAGCCAGGGGAGGTTCTACGAGCAGTACTTC
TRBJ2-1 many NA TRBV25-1 CASSEGYNEQFF TGTGCCAGCAGTGAAGGGTACAATGAGCAGTTCTTC
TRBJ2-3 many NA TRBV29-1 CSVEATGQSTQYF TGCAGCGTTGAAGCCACGGGACAAAGTACGCAGTATTTT
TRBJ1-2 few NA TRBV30 CAWSVAGSVGYTF TGTGCCTGGAGTGTCGCGGGCTCGGTTGGCTACACCTTC
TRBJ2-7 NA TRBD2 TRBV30 CAWSADSGLYEQYF TGTGCCTGGAGTGCGGATAGCGGGCTCTACGAGCAGTACTTC
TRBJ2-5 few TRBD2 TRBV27 CASRTYLGLEQETQYF TGTGCCAGCAGGACGTACCTGGGACTAGAACAAGAGACCCAGTACTTC
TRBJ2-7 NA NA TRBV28 CASSRSYYEQYF TGTGCCAGCAGCCGGAGTTACTACGAGCAGTACTTC
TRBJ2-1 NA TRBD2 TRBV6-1 CASRPYSGSSYNEQFF TGTGCCAGCAGACCCTATAGCGGGAGCTCCTACAATGAGCAGTTCTTC
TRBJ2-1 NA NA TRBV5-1 CASRTGTGRNEQFF TGCGCCAGCAGAACCGGGACTGGACGCAATGAGCAGTTCTTC
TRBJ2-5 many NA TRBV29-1 CSVLRRFSETQYF TGCAGCGTTCTACGGAGGTTCTCGGAGACCCAGTACTTC
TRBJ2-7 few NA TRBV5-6 CASSLAGPEQYF TGTGCCAGCAGCTTGGCCGGCCCCGAGCAGTACTTC
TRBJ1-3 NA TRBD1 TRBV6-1 CATRGTVYSGHTIYF TGTGCCACTCGTGGGACAGTCTACTCTGGACACACCATATATTTT
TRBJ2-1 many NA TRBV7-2 CASSLGGGRPEQFF TGTGCCAGCAGCTTAGGTGGAGGTCGCCCAGAGCAGTTCTTC
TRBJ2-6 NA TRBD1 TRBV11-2 CASSSNRRDRALSGANVLTF TGTGCCAGCAGTTCAAACCGCCGGGACAGGGCTCTTAGTGGGGCCAACGTCCTGACTTTC
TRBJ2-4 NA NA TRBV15 CATRKRQSDIQYF TGTGCCACCAGAAAAAGGCAGTCGGACATTCAGTACTTC
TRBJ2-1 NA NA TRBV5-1 CASSHDQVYNEQFF TGCGCCAGCAGCCATGACCAGGTCTACAATGAGCAGTTCTTC
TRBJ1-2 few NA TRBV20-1 CSATRDDVYGYTF TGCAGTGCTACCCGGGACGACGTCTATGGCTACACCTTC
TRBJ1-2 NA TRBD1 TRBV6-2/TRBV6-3 CASRPRQGANGGYTF TGTGCCAGCAGGCCGAGACAGGGGGCAAACGGTGGCTACACCTTC
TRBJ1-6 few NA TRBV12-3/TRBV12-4 CASTKIAKGNSPLHF TGTGCCAGCACCAAAATAGCCAAGGGAAATTCACCCCTCCACTTT
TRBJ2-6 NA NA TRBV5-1 CASSMGDSGANVLTF TGCGCCAGCAGTATGGGAGACTCTGGGGCCAACGTCCTGACTTTC
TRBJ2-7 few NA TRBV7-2 CASSLVGEYYEQYF TGTGCCAGCAGCTTAGTAGGGGAGTACTACGAGCAGTACTTC
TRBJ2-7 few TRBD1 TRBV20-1 CSVSGQGGDYEQYF TGCAGTGTTTCGGGACAGGGAGGGGACTACGAGCAGTACTTC
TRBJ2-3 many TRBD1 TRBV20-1 CSARSPRQGIWTDTQYF TGCAGTGCTAGATCCCCAAGACAGGGCATATGGACAGATACGCAGTATTTT
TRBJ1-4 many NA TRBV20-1 CSAARETGTTNEKLFF TGCAGTGCTGCCCGAGAGACAGGCACAACTAATGAAAAACTGTTTTTT
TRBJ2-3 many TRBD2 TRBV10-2 CASSDRTSGTDTQYF TGCGCCAGCAGTGATAGGACTAGCGGCACAGATACGCAGTATTTT
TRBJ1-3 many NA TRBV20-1 CSAPPRGSGNTIYF TGCAGTGCTCCCCCTCGGGGCTCTGGAAACACCATATATTTT
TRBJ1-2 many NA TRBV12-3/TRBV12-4 CASSLSRVYGYTF TGTGCCAGCAGTTTATCCAGGGTCTATGGCTACACCTTC
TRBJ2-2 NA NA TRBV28 CASTNTVSAGELFF TGTGCCAGCACCAATACAGTTAGCGCCGGGGAGCTGTTTTTT
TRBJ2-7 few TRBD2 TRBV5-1 CASSSGREHIPYEQYF TGCGCCAGCAGCTCAGGGAGGGAACACATCCCCTACGAGCAGTACTTC
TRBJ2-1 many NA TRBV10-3 CAISHLSSYNEQFF TGTGCCATCAGTCACCTGAGCTCCTACAATGAGCAGTTCTTC
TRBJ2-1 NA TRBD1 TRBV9 CASNEGAGYNEQFF TGTGCCAGCAATGAGGGGGCAGGCTACAATGAGCAGTTCTTC
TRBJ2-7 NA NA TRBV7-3 CASSFDLASEQYF TGTGCCAGCAGCTTCGACCTCGCCTCCGAGCAGTACTTC
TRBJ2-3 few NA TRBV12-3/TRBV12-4 CASSFVSSGTDTQYF TGTGCCAGCAGTTTCGTTTCTAGCGGCACAGATACGCAGTATTTT
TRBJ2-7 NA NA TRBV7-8 CASSLRVDYEQYF TGTGCCAGCAGCTTAAGGGTAGACTACGAGCAGTACTTC
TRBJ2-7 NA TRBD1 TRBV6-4 CASSHGTGGRYEQYF TGTGCCAGCAGTCACGGGACAGGGGGCCGCTACGAGCAGTACTTC
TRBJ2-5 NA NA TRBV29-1 CSVESQTALVTQYF TGCAGCGTTGAATCCCAGACCGCATTGGTTACCCAGTACTTC
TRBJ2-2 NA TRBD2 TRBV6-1 CASSPGPGLAGVGGELFF TGTGCCAGCAGCCCAGGGCCGGGACTAGCGGGAGTGGGCGGGGAGCTGTTTTTT
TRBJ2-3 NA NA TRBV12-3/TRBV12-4 CASSNRDPTSSGTQYF TGTGCCAGCAGTAACCGGGACCCAACCTCTTCGGGTACGCAGTATTTT
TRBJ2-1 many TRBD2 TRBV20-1 CSARGAGWYNEQFF TGCAGTGCTAGAGGAGCGGGATGGTACAATGAGCAGTTCTTC
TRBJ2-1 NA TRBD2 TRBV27 CASSRRLAGDNEQFF TGTGCCAGCAGCCGCCGACTAGCGGGAGACAATGAGCAGTTCTTC
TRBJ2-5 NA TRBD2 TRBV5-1 CASSPLGLAGGETQYF TGCGCCAGCAGCCCGTTGGGACTAGCGGGAGGAGAGACCCAGTACTTC
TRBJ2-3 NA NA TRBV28 CASSKELFDTQYF TGTGCCAGCTCCAAAGAACTCTTTGATACGCAGTATTTT
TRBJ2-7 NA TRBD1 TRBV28 CASSLFYGQGTYEQYF TGTGCCAGCAGTTTATTTTACGGACAGGGCACCTACGAGCAGTACTTC
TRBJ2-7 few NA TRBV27 CASSLSHPDEQYF TGTGCCAGCAGCCTTTCCCACCCGGACGAGCAGTACTTC